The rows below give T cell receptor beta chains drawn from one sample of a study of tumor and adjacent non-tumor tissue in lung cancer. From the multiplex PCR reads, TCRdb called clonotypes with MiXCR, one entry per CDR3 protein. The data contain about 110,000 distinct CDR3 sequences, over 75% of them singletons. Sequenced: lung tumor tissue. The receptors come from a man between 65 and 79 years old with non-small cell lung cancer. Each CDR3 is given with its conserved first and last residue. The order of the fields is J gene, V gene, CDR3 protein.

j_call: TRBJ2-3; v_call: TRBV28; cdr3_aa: CASSFAGSQDIQYF
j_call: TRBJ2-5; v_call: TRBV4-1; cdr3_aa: CASSQGWTDKETQYF
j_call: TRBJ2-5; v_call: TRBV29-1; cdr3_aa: CSAKPYFQTGQKTQYF
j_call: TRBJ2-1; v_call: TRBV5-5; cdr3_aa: CACSLIFGASSYNEQFF
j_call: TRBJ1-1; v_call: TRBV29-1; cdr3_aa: CSVERGAAGTEVFF
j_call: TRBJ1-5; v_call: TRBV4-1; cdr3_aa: CASIQSSSIYSNQSQHF
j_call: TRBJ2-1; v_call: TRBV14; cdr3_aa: CASSPFLGDHNLESF
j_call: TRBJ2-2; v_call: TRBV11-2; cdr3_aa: CASSLNSQSGELFF
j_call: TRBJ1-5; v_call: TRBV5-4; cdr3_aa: CASSHGGGQLFWQPQHF
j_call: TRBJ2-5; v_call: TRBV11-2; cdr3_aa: CASSLGTGGVGETQYF
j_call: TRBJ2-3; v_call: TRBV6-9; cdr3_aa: CASSYSGQRTDTYYF
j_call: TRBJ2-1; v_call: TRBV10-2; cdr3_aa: CASKSPGPSSHEQLF
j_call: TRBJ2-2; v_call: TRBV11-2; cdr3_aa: CASSSVGTVIAGELFF
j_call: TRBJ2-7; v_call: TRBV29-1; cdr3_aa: CSVDDPGGLSYEQYF
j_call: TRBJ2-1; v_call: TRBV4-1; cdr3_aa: CDSSRSSGGSYNEQFF
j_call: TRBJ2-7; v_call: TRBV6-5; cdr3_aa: CVSSYVKGTYEQYF
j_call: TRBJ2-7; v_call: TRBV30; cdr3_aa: CAGKSVSYEQYF
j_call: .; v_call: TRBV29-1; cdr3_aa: CGVEAGGESQFF
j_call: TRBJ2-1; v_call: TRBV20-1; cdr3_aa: CSAIDPSGGTGWDEQLF
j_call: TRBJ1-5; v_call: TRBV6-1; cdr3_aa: CASSLQGAAQPQHF
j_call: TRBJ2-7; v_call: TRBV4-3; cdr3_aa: CASRHITKGFHEQYF
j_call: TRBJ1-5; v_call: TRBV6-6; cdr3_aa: CASTPESPGFIQPQHF
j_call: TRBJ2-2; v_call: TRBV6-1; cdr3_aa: CASSEYWTGTTGELFF
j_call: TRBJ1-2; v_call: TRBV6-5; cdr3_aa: CASSATGMDAYGYTF
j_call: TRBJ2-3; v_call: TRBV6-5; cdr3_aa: CASRMDSTDTQYF
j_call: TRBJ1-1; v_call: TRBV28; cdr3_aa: CASIGKGIGTSEGFF
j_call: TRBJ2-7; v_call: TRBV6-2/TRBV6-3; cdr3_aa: CARNSQGGLYSYEQYF
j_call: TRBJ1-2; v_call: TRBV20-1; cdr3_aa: CSAKTRGSAGYTF
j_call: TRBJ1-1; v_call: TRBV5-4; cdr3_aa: CATSFDKGSTEAFF